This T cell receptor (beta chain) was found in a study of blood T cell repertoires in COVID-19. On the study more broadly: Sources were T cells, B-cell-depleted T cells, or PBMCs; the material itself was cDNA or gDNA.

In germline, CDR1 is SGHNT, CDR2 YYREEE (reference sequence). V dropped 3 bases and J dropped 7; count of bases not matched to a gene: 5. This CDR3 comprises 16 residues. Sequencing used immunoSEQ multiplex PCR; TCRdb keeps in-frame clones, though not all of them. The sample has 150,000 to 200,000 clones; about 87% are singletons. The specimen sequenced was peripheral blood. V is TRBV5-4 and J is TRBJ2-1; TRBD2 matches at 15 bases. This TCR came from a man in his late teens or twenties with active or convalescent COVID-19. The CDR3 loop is CASSSWTSGGVNEQFF. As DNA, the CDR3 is TGTGCCAGCAGCTCGTGGACTAGCGGGGGGGTTAATGAGCAGTTCTTC.